This TCR beta chain comes out of a study of cytomegalovirus exposure and HLA in healthy donors. Study at large: From about 170 million T cells, an earlier analysis saw around 120 million unique TCR beta sequences. Points from the study as a whole: A further, later analysis showed that HLA-associated TCR beta chains (compared with equally common others) were more clonally expanded.

Healthy bone marrow donors made up the cohort. Note on this clone: Its target is unknown.

The CDR3 spans 16 residues. Looked up from germline, CDR1 is SGHTA and CDR2 is FQGNSA. J gave up 2 bases and V 2 bases, and 6 bases lay outside the gene matches. PCR involved 60 Vbeta and 13 Jbeta primers. Using immunoSEQ multiplex PCR, the repertoire was profiled, and TCRdb retains in-frame clones only, with some absent. The data hold some 270,000 clones, with around nine tenths observed a single time. The gene calls are TRBV7-2 and TRBJ2-3; 8 bases line up with TRBD2. The TCR sequence derives from a girl aged 2 to 10 in good health and CMV-seronegative. Material for sequencing was PBMCs. The CDR3 protein is CASSLMDGRATDTQYF. The CDR3 DNA follows: TGTGCCAGCAGCTTAATGGACGGGAGGGCCACAGATACGCAGTATTTT.